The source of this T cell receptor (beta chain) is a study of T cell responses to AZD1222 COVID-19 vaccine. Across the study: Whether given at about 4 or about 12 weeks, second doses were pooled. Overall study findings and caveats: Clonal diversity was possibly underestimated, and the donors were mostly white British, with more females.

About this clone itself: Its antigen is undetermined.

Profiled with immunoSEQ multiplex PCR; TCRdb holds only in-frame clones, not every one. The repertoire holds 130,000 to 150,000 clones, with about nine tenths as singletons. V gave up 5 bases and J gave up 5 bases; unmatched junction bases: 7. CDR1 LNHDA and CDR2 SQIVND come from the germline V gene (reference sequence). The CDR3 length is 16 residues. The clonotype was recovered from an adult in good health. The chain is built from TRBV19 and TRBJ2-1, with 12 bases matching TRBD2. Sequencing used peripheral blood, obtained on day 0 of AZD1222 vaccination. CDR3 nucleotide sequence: TGTGCCAGTAGTGTCACCCTAGCGGGGGGGAACAATGAGCAGTTCTTC. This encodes CASSVTLAGGNNEQFF.